One sample yielded the 28 T cell receptor beta chains listed below, sequenced in a study of cytomegalovirus exposure and HLA in healthy donors. With 60 Vbeta and 13 Jbeta primers, the PCR was carried out. Method: immunoSEQ multiplex PCR; TCRdb's copy keeps in-frame clones and lacks some. The sample gives around 210,000 clones, roughly 83% of which show up once; 0.35% to 0.5% is in the top ten. Material for sequencing was PBMCs. The receptors shown here come from a male donor in good health and CMV-seropositive.

The chain is built from TRBV5-4 and TRBJ2-2, with D tentatively TRBD2 (5 bases). Germline V lookup: CDR1 SGHNT, CDR2 YYREEE (reference sequence). V shed 1 base and J shed 1 base, with 8 bases lying between them. The CDR3 is made up of 15 amino acids. CDR3 sequence reads: CASSLYAGNTGELFF. The CDR3 coding sequence is TGTGCCAGCAGCTTGTACGCGGGGAACACCGGGGAGCTGTTTTTT.

The rearrangement links TRBV19 to TRBJ2-7, with TRBD1 matching over 7 bases. The germline V gene encodes CDR1 LNHDA and CDR2 SQIVND (reference sequence). The CDR3 extends over 13 amino acids. V lost 4 bases to trimming and J lost 3 bases; unmatched junction nucleotides: 3. CDR3 amino acids: CASSSGQVYEQYF. CDR3 DNA sequence: TGTGCCAGTAGTAGTGGACAGGTCTACGAGCAGTACTTC.

The chain recombines TRBV2 with TRBJ2-7; no clear D gene. V lost 4 bases and J 7 bases, leaving 14 bases between the germline ends. The CDR3 contains 13 residues. Germline V gene data show CDR1 as SNHLY and CDR2 as FYNNEI. The CDR3 DNA sequence: TGTGCCAGCAGTGTAGGCGGCTATAGGGAGCAGTACTTC. Its protein product is CASSVGGYREQYF.

The V and J genes are TRBV5-1 and TRBJ2-7; 9 nucleotides agree with TRBD1. V trimming: 3 bases; J trimming: 6 bases; junction bases outside the gene matches: 10. CDR3 length: 15 residues. Per the germline V gene, CDR1 is SGHRS and CDR2 is YFSETQ. The chain's CDR3 is CASSYSGTGRLEQYF. CDR3 DNA sequence: TGCGCCAGCAGCTACTCCGGGACAGGGCGTCTCGAGCAGTACTTC.

This rearrangement joins TRBV2 to TRBJ2-3, with D maybe TRBD2 (5 bases). V shed 8 bases and J shed 0 bases, with 9 bases lying between them. This CDR3 is 13 amino acids long. Germline V gene sequence: CDR1 SNHLY, CDR2 FYNNEI. Written as DNA, the CDR3 is TGTGCCAGCCACCGGGGAAGCACAGATACGCAGTATTTT. It translates to CASHRGSTDTQYF.

The rearrangement uses TRBV7-8 and TRBJ2-1; 15 bases are a match to TRBD2. V dropped 2 bases and J dropped 5; count of bases not matched to a gene: 13. CDR3 length equals 20 residues. Germline lookup yields CDR1 SGHVS and CDR2 FQNEAQ. CDR3 sequence: CASSLFVGLAGGEAHNEQFF. DNA for the CDR3: TGTGCCAGCAGCTTATTCGTCGGACTAGCGGGGGGGGAAGCACACAATGAGCAGTTCTTC.

The chain recombines TRBV7-3 with TRBJ2-5, with TRBD1 matching over 10 bases. With V trimmed by 4 bases and J by 1 base, 3 bases remained unmatched. Germline V gene data show CDR1 as SGHTA and CDR2 as FQGTGA. CDR3 length: 15 residues. Here the CDR3 reads CASSSGQGGQETQYF. Written as DNA, the CDR3 is TGTGCCAGCAGCTCAGGACAGGGGGGCCAAGAGACCCAGTACTTC.

The chain has TRBV4-1 and TRBJ1-5; D remains unclear. Germline CDR1 is MGHRA and CDR2 is YSYEKL. Between the trimmed V and J ends, which lost 0 bases and 4 bases, there was a span of 16 bases. This CDR3 spans 17 amino acids. The CDR3: CASSQEGQAAGNQPQHF. The CDR3 nucleotides read TGCGCCAGCAGCCAAGAAGGGCAGGCAGCGGGGAATCAGCCCCAGCATTTT.

Note on this clone: The sample carries other DNA sequences with the same CDR3. The V call is TRBV29-1, the J call TRBJ1-4; D remains unclear. The V gene's germline CDR1 is SQVTM and CDR2 ANQGSEA. The CDR3 loop spans 10 amino acids. The V end lost 5 bases, the J end lost 5 bases, and 3 bases lay between the germline ends. The CDR3 DNA follows: TGCAGCGTTCTAAATGAAAAACTGTTTTTT. This gives the protein CSVLNEKLFF. Complete variable domain (other parts from reference TRBV29-1 and TRBJ1-4): SAVISQKPSRDICQRGTSLTIQCQVDSQVTMMFWYRQQPGQSLTLIATANQGSEATYESGFVIDKFPISRPNLTFSTLTVSNMSPEDSSIYLCSVLNEKLFFGSGTQLSVL.

The chain carries TRBV18 and TRBJ2-7, with TRBD1 as a possible D gene (6 bases). Germline lookup yields CDR1 KGHSH and CDR2 LQKENI. This CDR3 comprises 15 residues. The V and J ends lost 0 bases and 3 bases respectively, with 12 bases between them. The CDR3 reads CASSPPVQGIYEQYF. As DNA, the CDR3 is TGTGCCAGCTCACCACCGGTTCAGGGGATCTACGAGCAGTACTTC.

This chain joins TRBV27 and TRBJ1-1, with a tentative D call TRBD1 (6 bases). The CDR3 has 13 residues. Germline CDR1 is MNHEY and CDR2 is SMNVEV (reference sequence). Trimming cost V 0 bases and J 8 bases, with 10 bases left between them. The CDR3 sequence is CASSLSGTGEAFF. In DNA form, the CDR3 reads TGTGCCAGCAGTTTATCGGGCACAGGGGAAGCTTTCTTT.

This chain joins TRBV27 and TRBJ2-5, with 9 bases that match TRBD1. Trimming took 4 bases from V and 3 from J; bases not matched to a gene: 6. The CDR3 runs 15 residues. The germline gives CDR1 MNHEY, CDR2 SMNVEV (reference sequence). As DNA, the CDR3 is TGTGCCAGCAGTTCGGCTGGGGACAGGGAAGAGACCCAGTACTTC. It encodes CASSSAGDREETQYF.

The chain has TRBV15 and TRBJ2-7, with 10 bases lining up with TRBD1. The V and J ends lost 5 bases and 4 bases, in that order; junction bases with no gene match: 8. CDR1 is LNHNV, CDR2 YYDKDF, per germline (reference sequence). The CDR3 consists of 15 residues. In DNA form, the CDR3 reads TGTGCCACCAGCCCCCGGGACAGGGGCCTTTACGAGCAGTACTTC. Amino acid sequence: CATSPRDRGLYEQYF.

The chain couples TRBV5-1 to TRBJ2-1; 7 bases are shared with TRBD1. CDR3 length: 14 amino acids. V lost 4 bases, J lost 9 bases, and 10 bases stayed unmatched. CDR1 is SGHRS and CDR2 is YFSETQ in the germline V gene. The CDR3 loop is CASSRVIGGGEQFF. DNA of the CDR3: TGCGCCAGCAGCCGCGTGATAGGGGGCGGTGAGCAGTTCTTC.

The V call is TRBV15, the J call TRBJ2-7, with 9 bases fitting TRBD1. V shed 1 base, J shed 0 bases, and the junction held 4 bases outside the gene matches. Germline lookup yields CDR1 LNHNV and CDR2 YYDKDF (reference sequence). The CDR3 consists of 16 residues. The CDR3 loop is CATSRAKTGGSYEQYF. The CDR3 region has the DNA TGTGCCACCAGCAGAGCGAAGACAGGGGGCTCCTACGAGCAGTACTTC.

The chain is built from TRBV14 and TRBJ2-7, with D perhaps matching TRBD1 (6 bases). The CDR3 extends over 15 amino acids. Trimming stripped 6 bases from V and 5 bases from J, with 20 bases between. CDR1 and CDR2 from the germline V gene are SGHDN and FVKESK. This chain's CDR3 is CASSPIATGFHEQYF. CDR3 DNA sequence: TGTGCCAGCAGTCCAATTGCTACAGGGTTCCACGAGCAGTACTTC.

J is TRBJ2-3 and V is TRBV10-3; 7 bases match TRBD2. Germline CDR1 ENHRY, CDR2 SYGVKD. V dropped 2 bases and J dropped 1; count of bases not matched to a gene: 9. The CDR3 loop spans 17 amino acids. The CDR3 spells CAISESKAGVGTDTQYF. The CDR3 DNA reads TGTGCCATCAGTGAGAGTAAGGCGGGAGTTGGCACAGATACGCAGTATTTT.

The rearrangement joins TRBV2 to TRBJ1-5; 7 positions match TRBD1. Germline CDR1 reads SNHLY; CDR2 reads FYNNEI. V lost 5 bases and J lost 0; bases outside the gene matches: 13. The CDR3 spans 18 residues. The CDR3 DNA reads as TGTGCCAGCAGTTTCGACCGGGACAGACTTTATAGCAATCAGCCCCAGCATTTT. It encodes CASSFDRDRLYSNQPQHF.

The chain combines TRBV29-1 with TRBJ2-7; weak D call: TRBD1 (6 bases). In germline, CDR1 is SQVTM, CDR2 ANQGSEA. This CDR3 has 13 residues. The V end was cut by 4 bases, the J end by 3 bases, with 13 bases between. Written as DNA, the CDR3 is TGCAGCGTTGTGCGGACAGACGGCTACGAGCAGTACTTC. It encodes CSVVRTDGYEQYF.

V gene TRBV28 combines with J gene TRBJ2-3; 9 nucleotides agree with TRBD2. The CDR3 length is 17 residues. Germline loops: CDR1 MDHEN, CDR2 SYDVKM. Germline trimming cut 5 bases from V and 4 bases from J; bases unmatched to any gene: 13. In nucleotides, the CDR3 is TGTGCCAGCAGTCCAGCGGGAGGCAGGCAGTGGGCAGATACGCAGTATTTT. This translates into CASSPAGGRQWADTQYF.

CDR3 residues: CASSHVRGIDEQYF. The CDR3 DNA reads as TGTGCCAGCAGCCACGTCAGGGGAATTGACGAGCAGTACTTC. The chain joins TRBV11-2 to TRBJ2-7; D perhaps matches TRBD1 (6 bases). This CDR3 has 14 amino acids. V lost 5 bases and J lost 5, with 16 bases in between. Germline CDR1 and CDR2: SGHAT and FQNNGV.

The chain is built from TRBV2 and TRBJ2-3, with 13 nucleotides matching TRBD2. Germline CDR1 reads SNHLY; CDR2 reads FYNNEI. Trimming cost V 6 bases and J 4 bases; bases outside gene matches: 10. The length of the CDR3 is 17 residues. The CDR3 loop is CASRLAGGPRSADTQYF. The CDR3 bases are TGTGCCAGCAGACTAGCGGGGGGGCCACGAAGCGCAGATACGCAGTATTTT.

The chain has TRBV14 and TRBJ2-5, with 11 bases lining up with TRBD1. The J call could be wrong; TRBJ2-7 is a better fit for the DNA end. The germline gives CDR1 SGHDN, CDR2 FVKESK. This CDR3 spans 15 amino acids. The chain's CDR3 is CASSRTGTGGYEQYF. The CDR3 DNA reads TGTGCCAGCAGCCGAACCGGGACAGGGGGCTACGAGCAGTACTTC.

The rearrangement links TRBV7-2 to TRBJ1-5; D possibly corresponds to TRBD1 (5 bases). Trimming took off 1 base at V and 7 bases at J, with 11 bases between the two ends. CDR1 is SGHTA, CDR2 FQGNSA, per germline. This CDR3 contains 14 residues. The CDR3 nucleotides are TGTGCCAGCAGCTTAGGTGGGGCGGGGCAGCCCCAGCATTTT. It codes for CASSLGGAGQPQHF.

The chain has TRBV7-2 and TRBJ1-2; 7 nucleotides align to TRBD1. The CDR3 covers 14 residues. CDR1 is SGHTA and CDR2 is FQGNSA in the germline V gene. V gave up 5 bases and J gave up 4 bases; unmatched junction bases: 7. CDR3 bases: TGTGCCAGCAGCGCGTACGGGACAGCCTATGGCTACACCTTC. Its translation is CASSAYGTAYGYTF.

This chain uses TRBV15 with TRBJ1-5; TRBD1 might be the D (5 bases). V lost 7 bases and J lost 2, with 9 bases in between. The CDR3 contains 13 residues. Looked up from germline, CDR1 is LNHNV and CDR2 is YYDKDF (reference sequence). The CDR3 region has the DNA TGTGCCACCACAAAGACAGGCAATCAGCCCCAGCATTTT. Translating it yields CATTKTGNQPQHF.

The rearrangement uses TRBV28 and TRBJ2-1, with unresolved D. Looked up from germline, CDR1 is MDHEN and CDR2 is SYDVKM. This CDR3 has 14 amino acids. V gave up 5 bases and J gave up 4 bases, with 12 bases separating them. This CDR3 is CASSASWPYNEQFF. CDR3 bases: TGTGCCAGCAGTGCTTCGTGGCCTTACAATGAGCAGTTCTTC.

The J gene is TRBJ2-7, the V gene TRBV28; D is perhaps TRBD1 (5 bases). Germline CDR1 is MDHEN and CDR2 is SYDVKM. V dropped 1 base and J dropped 4 bases, with 11 bases sitting between them. CDR3 length equals 14 residues. The CDR3 DNA follows: TGTGCCAGCAGTTTATTGCAGGGTAGTTACGAGCAGTACTTC. Translated, it gives CASSLLQGSYEQYF.